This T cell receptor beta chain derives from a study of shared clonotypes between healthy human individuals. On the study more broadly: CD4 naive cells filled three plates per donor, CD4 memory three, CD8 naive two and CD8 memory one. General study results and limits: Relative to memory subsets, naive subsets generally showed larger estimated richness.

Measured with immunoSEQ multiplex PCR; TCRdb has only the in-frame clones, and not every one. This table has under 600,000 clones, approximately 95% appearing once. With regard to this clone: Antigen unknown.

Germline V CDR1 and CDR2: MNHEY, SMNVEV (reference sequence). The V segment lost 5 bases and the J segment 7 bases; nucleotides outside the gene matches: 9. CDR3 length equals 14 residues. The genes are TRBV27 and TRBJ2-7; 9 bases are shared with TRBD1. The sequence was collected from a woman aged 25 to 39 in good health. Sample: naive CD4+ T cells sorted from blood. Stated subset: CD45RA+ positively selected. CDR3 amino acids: CASSRGQGVGEQYF. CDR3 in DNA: TGTGCCAGCAGTAGGGGACAGGGAGTAGGGGAGCAGTACTTC.